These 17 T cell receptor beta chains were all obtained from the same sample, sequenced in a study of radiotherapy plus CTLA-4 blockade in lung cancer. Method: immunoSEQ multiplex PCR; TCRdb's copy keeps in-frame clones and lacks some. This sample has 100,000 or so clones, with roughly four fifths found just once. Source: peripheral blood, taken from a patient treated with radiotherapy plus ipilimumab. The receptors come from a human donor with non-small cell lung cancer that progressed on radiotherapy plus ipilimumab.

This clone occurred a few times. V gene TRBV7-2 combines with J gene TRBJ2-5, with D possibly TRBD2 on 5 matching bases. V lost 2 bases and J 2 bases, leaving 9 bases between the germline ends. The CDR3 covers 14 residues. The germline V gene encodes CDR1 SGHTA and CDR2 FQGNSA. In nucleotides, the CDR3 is TGTGCCAGCAGCTTATGGACTGATCAAGAGACCCAGTACTTC. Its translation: CASSLWTDQETQYF.

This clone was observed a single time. The CDR3 nucleotides are TGTGCCAGCAGCTTAGCGCTTGGCGGGGGGGCGAATGAGCAGTTCTTC. It specifies CASSLALGGGANEQFF. The V call is TRBV7-9, the J call TRBJ2-1, with TRBD2 matching over 9 bases. Germline V lookup: CDR1 SEHNR, CDR2 FQNEAQ (reference sequence). V shed 0 bases and J 7 bases; nucleotides not matched to a gene: 7. CDR3 length: 16 amino acids. Filled out from reference TRBV7-9 and TRBJ2-1, the complete variable domain reads DTGVSQNPRHKITKRGQNVTFRCDPISEHNRLYWYRQTLGQGPEFLTYFQNEAQLEKSRLLSDRFSAERPKGSFSTLEIQRTEQGDSAMYLCASSLALGGGANEQFFGPGTRLTVL.

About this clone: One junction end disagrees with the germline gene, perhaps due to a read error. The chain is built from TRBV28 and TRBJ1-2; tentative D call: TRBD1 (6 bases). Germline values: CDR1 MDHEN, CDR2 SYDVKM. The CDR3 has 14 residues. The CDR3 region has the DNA TGTGCCAGCAGCACTGGGGGCACTAATTATGGCTACACCTTC. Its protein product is CASSTGGTNYGYTF.

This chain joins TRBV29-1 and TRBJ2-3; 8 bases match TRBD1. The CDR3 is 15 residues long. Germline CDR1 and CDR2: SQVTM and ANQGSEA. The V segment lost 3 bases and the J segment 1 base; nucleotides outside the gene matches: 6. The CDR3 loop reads CSVEGLRGRTDTQYF. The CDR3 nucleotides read TGCAGCGTTGAGGGGCTCAGGGGGCGCACAGATACGCAGTATTTT.

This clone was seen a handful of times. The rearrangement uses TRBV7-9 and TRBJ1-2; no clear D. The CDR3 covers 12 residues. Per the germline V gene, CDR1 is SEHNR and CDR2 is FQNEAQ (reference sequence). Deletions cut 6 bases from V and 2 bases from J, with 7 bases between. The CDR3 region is CASSRENYGYTF. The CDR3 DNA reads TGTGCCAGCAGTCGCGAAAACTATGGCTACACCTTC.

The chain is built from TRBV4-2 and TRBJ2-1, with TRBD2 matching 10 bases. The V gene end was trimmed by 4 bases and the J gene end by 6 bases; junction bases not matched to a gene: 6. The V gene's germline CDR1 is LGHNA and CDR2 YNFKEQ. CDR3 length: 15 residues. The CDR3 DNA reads TGTGCCAGCAGCCCCCTAGCGGGGGACAGCAATGAGCAGTTCTTC. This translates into CASSPLAGDSNEQFF.

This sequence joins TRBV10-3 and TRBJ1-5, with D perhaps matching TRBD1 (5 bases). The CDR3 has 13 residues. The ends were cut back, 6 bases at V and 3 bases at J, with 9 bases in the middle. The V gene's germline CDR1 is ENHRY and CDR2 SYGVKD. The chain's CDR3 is CAIRRDVNQPQHF. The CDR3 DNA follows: TGTGCCATCAGGAGGGACGTCAATCAGCCCCAGCATTTT.

CDR3 DNA sequence: TGTGCCAGCAGCCAAGAGCCCCGACAGGACAACTATGGCTACACCTTC. This encodes CASSQEPRQDNYGYTF. This sequence joins TRBV14 and TRBJ1-2; a possible D gene is TRBD1 (6 bases). From germline, CDR1 is SGHDN and CDR2 FVKESK. The germline V and J ends were trimmed by 0 bases and 2 bases, with 13 bases remaining between them. The CDR3 loop spans 16 amino acids.

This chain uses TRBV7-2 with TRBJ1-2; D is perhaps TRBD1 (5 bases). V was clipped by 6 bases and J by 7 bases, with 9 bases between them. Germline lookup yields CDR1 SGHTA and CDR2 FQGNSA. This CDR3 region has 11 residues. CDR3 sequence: CASSPGFGYTF. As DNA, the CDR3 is TGTGCCAGCAGTCCAGGGTTTGGCTACACCTTC. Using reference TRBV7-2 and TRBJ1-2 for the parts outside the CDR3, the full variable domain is GAGVSQSPSNKVTEKGKDVELRCDPISGHTALYWYRQSLGQGLEFLIYFQGNSAPDKSGLPSDRFSAERTGGSVSTLTIQRTQQEDSAVYLCASSPGFGYTFGSGTRLTVV.

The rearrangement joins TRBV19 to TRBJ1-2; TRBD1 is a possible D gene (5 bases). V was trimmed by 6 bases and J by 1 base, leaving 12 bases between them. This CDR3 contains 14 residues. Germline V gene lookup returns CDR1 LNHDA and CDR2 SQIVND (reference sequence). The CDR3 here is CASRGPGNNYGYTF. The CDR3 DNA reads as TGTGCCAGTAGAGGCCCAGGGAATAACTATGGCTACACCTTC.

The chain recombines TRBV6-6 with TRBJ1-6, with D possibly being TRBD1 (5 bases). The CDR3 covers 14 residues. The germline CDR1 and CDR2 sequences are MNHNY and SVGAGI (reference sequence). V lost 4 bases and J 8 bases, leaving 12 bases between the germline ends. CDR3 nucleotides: TGTGCCAGCAGTTTCAGGGCGGGTTATTCACCCCTCCACTTT. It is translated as CASSFRAGYSPLHF.

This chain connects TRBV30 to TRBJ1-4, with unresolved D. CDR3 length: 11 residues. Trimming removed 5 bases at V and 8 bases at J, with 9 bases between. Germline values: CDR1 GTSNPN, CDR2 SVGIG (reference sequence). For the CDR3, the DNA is TGTGCCTGGGGGCCAGGCGAAAAACTGTTTTTT. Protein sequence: CAWGPGEKLFF. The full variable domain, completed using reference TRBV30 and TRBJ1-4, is SQTIHQWPATLVQPVGSPLSLECTVEGTSNPNLYWYRQAAGRGLQLLFYSVGIGQISSEVPQNLSASRPQDRQFILSSKKLLLSDSGFYLCAWGPGEKLFFGSGTQLSVL.

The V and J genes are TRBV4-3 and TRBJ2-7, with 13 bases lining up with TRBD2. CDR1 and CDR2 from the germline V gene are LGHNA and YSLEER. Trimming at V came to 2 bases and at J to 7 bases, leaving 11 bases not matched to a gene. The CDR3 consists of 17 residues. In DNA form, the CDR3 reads TGCGCCAGCAGCCAATCTCTAGGACTAGCGGGAGTTGATGAGCAGTACTTC. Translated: CASSQSLGLAGVDEQYF.

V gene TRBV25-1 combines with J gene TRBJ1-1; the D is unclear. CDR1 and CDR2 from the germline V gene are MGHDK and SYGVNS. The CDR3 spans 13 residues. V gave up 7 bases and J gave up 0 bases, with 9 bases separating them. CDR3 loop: CASTEALNTEAFF. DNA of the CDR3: TGTGCCAGCACTGAGGCCTTGAACACTGAAGCTTTCTTT.

The DNA of the CDR3 is TGTGCCACCCGCTTGGCTGGGGCGGGACTAAAAGGGGAGACCCAGTACTTC. Translating it yields CATRLAGAGLKGETQYF. J is TRBJ2-5 and V is TRBV10-3; 7 bases map to TRBD2. CDR3 length equals 17 residues. V lost 10 bases to trimming and J lost 5 bases; unmatched junction nucleotides: 22. CDR1 ENHRY and CDR2 SYGVKD come from the germline V gene.

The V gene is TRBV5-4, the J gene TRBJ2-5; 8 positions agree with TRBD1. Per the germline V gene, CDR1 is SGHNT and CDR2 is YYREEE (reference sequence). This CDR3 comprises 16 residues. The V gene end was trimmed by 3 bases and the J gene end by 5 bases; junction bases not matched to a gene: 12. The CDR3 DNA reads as TGTGCCAGCAGCTCCCCCGCGCGGACAGGGAGGGAGACCCAGTACTTC. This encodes CASSSPARTGRETQYF.

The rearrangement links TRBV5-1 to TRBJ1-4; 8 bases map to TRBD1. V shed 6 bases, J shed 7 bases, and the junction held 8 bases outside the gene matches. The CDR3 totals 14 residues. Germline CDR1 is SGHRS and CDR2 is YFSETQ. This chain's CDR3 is CASTAPGQGEKLFF. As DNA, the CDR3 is TGCGCCAGCACCGCCCCCGGACAGGGTGAAAAACTGTTTTTT.